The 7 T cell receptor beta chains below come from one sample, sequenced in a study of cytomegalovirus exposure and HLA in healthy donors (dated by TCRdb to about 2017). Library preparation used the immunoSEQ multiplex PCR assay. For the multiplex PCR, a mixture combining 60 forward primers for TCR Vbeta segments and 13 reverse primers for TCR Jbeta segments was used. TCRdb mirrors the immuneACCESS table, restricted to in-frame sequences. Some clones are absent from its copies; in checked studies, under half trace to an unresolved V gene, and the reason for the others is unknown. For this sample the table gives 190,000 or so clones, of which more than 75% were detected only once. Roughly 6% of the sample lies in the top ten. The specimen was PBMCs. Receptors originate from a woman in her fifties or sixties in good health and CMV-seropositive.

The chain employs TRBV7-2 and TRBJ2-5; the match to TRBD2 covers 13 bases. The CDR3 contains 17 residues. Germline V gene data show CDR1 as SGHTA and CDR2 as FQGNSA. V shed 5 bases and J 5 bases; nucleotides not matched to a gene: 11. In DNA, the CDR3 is TGTGCCAGCAGCCTGCTATCGACTAGCGGGGGGAAGGAGACCCAGTACTTC. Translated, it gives CASSLLSTSGGKETQYF.

CDR3 in amino acids: CASSSTFTSYEQYF. For the CDR3, the DNA is TGTGCCAGCAGCTCTACCTTTACCTCCTACGAGCAGTACTTC. The chain combines TRBV7-2 with TRBJ2-7; no clear D gene. CDR3 size: 14 residues. The germline gives CDR1 SGHTA, CDR2 FQGNSA. The V end was cut by 4 bases, the J end by 0 bases, with 10 bases between.

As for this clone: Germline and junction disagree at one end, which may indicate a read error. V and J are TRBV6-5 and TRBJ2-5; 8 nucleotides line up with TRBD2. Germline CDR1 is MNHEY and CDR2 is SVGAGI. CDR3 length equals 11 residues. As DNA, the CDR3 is TGTGCCAGCAGACTGAGGACTAGCCTCCACTTC. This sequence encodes CASRLRTSLHF.

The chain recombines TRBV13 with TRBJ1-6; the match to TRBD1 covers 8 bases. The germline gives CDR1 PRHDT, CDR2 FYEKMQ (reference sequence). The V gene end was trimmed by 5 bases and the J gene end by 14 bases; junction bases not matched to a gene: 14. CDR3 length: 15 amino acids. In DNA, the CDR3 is TGTGCCAGCAGCGGGAGGACAGGGATACAGAGAACCCTCCACTTT. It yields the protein CASSGRTGIQRTLHF.

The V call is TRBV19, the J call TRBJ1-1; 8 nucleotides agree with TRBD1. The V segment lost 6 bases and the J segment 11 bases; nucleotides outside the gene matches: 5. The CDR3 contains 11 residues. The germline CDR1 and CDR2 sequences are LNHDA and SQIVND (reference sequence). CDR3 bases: TGTGCCAGTAGGTTCAGGGGGCAGGCTTTCTTT. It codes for CASRFRGQAFF.

Here the CDR3 DNA reads TGCGCCAGCAGCGGCGGACAGGGGGGCAACGAGCAGTACTTC. Amino acids: CASSGGQGGNEQYF. V is TRBV10-1 and J is TRBJ2-7; 10 nucleotides agree with TRBD1. The germline V gene has CDR1 WNHNN and CDR2 SYGVQD (reference sequence). V gave up 6 bases and J gave up 5 bases; unmatched junction bases: 7. The CDR3 extends over 14 amino acids.

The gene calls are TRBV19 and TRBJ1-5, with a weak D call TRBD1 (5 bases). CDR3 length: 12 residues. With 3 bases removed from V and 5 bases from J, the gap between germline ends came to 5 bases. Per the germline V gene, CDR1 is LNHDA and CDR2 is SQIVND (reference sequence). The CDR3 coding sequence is TGTGCCAGTAGTATGACAGATCAGCCCCAGCATTTT. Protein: CASSMTDQPQHF.